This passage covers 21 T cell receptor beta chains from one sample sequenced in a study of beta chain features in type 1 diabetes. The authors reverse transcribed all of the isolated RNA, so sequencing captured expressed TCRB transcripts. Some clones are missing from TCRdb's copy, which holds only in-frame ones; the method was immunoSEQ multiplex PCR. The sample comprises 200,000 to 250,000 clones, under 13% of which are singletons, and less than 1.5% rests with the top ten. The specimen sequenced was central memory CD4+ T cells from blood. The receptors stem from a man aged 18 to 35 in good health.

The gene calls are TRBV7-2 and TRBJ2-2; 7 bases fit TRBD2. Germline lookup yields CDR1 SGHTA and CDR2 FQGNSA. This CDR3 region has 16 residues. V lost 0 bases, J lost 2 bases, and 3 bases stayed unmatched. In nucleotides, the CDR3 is TGTGCCAGCAGCTTAGCGGGAGGGCTTAACACCGGGGAGCTGTTTTTT. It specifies CASSLAGGLNTGELFF.

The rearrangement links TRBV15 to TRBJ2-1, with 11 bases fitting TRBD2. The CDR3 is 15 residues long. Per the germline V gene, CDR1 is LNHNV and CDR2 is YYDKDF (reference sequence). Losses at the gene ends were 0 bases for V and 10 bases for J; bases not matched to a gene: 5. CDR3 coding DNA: TGTGCCACCAGCAGAGATGCGCTAGCGGGAGGAGAGCAGTTCTTC. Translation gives CATSRDALAGGEQFF.

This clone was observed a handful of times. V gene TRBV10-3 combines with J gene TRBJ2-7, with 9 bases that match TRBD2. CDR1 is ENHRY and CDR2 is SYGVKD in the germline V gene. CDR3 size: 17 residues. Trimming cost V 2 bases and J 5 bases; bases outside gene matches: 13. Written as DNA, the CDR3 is TGTGCCATCAGTGAGCCCTACCCCGGGGCTAGCGGGAACGAGCAGTACTTC. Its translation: CAISEPYPGASGNEQYF.

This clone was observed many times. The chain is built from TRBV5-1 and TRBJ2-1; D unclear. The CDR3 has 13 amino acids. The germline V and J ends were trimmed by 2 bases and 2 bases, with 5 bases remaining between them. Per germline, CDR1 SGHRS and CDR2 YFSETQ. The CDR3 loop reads CASSFDTYNEQFF. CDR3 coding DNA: TGCGCCAGCAGCTTCGACACCTACAATGAGCAGTTCTTC.

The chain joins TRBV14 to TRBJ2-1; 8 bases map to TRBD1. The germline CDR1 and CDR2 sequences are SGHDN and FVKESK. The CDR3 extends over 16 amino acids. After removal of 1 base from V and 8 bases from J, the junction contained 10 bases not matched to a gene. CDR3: CASSQGGRGLVDEQFF. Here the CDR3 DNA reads TGTGCCAGCAGCCAAGGGGGCAGGGGGCTTGTCGATGAGCAGTTCTTC.

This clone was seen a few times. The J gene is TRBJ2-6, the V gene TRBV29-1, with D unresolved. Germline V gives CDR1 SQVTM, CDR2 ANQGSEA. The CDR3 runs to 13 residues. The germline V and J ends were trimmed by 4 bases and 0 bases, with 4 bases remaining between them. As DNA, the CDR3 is TGCAGCGTTGGCAACTCTGGGGCCAACGTCCTGACTTTC. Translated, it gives CSVGNSGANVLTF.

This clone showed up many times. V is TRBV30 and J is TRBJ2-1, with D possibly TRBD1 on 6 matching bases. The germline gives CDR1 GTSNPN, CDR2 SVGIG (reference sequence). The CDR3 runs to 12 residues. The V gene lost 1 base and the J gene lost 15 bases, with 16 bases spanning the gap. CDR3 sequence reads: CAWSAGQGAPFF. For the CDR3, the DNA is TGTGCCTGGAGTGCGGGACAAGGGGCCCCGTTCTTC.

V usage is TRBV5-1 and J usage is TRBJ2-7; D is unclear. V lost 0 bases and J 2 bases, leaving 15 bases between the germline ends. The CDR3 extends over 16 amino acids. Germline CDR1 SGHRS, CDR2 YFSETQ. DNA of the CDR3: TGCGCCAGCAGCTTGGCCCCCTTCACCACCGCCTACGAGCAGTACTTC. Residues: CASSLAPFTTAYEQYF.

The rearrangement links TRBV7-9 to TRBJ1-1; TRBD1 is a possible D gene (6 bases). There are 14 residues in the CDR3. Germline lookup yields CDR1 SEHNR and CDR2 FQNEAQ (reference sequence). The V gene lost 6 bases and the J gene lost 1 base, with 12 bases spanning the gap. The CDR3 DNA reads TGTGCCAGCAGGTTTACGACAGGGAACACTGAAGCTTTCTTT. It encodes CASRFTTGNTEAFF.

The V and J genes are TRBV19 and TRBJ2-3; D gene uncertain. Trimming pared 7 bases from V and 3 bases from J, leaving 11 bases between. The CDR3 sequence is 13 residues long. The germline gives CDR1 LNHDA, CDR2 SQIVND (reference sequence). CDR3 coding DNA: TGTGCCAGTACGCAGTCAGGTACAGATACGCAGTATTTT. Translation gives CASTQSGTDTQYF.

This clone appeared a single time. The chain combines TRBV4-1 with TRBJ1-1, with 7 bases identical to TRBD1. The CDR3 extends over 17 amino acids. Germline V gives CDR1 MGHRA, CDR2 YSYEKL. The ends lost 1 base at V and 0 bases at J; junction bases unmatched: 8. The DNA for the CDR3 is TGCGCCAGCAGCCAAGCCCCGACAGGGCGATTGAACACTGAAGCTTTCTTT. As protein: CASSQAPTGRLNTEAFF.

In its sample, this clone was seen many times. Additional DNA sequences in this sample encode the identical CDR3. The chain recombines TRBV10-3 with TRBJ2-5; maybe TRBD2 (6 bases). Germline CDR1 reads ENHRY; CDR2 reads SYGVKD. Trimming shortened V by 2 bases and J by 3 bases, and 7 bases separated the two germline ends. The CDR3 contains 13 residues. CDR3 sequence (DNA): TGTGCCATCAGTGAGGGGGAGGAAGAGACCCAGTACTTC. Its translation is CAISEGEEETQYF.

CDR3 nucleotides: TGCGCCAGCAGCATGGGGGACAGACCGAACACTGAAGCTTTCTTT. This codes for CASSMGDRPNTEAFF. The rearrangement uses TRBV5-1 and TRBJ1-1, with 7 bases lining up with TRBD1. Germline CDR1 SGHRS, CDR2 YFSETQ. Trimming removed 4 bases from V and 1 base from J; junction bases left unmatched: 7. The CDR3 sequence is 15 residues long. Variable domain in full (rest from reference TRBV5-1 and TRBJ1-1): KAGVTQTPRYLIKTRGQQVTLSCSPISGHRSVSWYQQTPGQGLQFLFEYFSETQRNKGNFPGRFSGRQFSNSRSEMNVSTLELGDSALYLCASSMGDRPNTEAFFGQGTRLTVV.

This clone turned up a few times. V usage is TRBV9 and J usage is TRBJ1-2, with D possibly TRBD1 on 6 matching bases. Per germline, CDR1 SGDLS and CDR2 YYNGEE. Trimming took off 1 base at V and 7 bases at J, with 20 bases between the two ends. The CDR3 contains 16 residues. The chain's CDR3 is CASSVTGQEMFTGYTF. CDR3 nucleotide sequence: TGTGCCAGCAGCGTAACAGGGCAAGAGATGTTTACTGGCTACACCTTC.

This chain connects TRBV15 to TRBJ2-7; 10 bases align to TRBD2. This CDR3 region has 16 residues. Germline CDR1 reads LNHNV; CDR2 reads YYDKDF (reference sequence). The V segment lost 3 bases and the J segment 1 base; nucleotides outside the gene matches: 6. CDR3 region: CATSSGLAATSYEQYF. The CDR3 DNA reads TGTGCCACCAGCAGCGGACTAGCGGCCACATCCTACGAGCAGTACTTC.

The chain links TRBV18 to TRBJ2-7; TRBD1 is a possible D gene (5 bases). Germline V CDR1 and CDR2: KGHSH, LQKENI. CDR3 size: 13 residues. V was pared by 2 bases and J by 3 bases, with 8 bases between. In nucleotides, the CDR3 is TGTGCCAGCTCACCATCAGGGTTCTACGAGCAGTACTTC. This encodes CASSPSGFYEQYF.

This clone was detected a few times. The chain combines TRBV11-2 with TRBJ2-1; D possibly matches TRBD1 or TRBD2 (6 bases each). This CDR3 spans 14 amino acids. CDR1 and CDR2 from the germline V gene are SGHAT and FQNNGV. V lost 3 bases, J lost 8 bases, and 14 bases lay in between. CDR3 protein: CASSFRGLSDEQFF. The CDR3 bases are TGTGCCAGCAGCTTCCGGGGGCTCAGCGATGAGCAGTTCTTC.

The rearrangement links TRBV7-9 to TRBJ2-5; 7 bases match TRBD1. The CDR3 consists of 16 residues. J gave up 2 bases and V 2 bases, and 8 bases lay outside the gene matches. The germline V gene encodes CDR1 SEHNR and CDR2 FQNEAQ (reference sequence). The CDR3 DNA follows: TGTGCCAGCAGCTTAACAGGACAGGCCGCACAAGAGACCCAGTACTTC. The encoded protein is CASSLTGQAAQETQYF.

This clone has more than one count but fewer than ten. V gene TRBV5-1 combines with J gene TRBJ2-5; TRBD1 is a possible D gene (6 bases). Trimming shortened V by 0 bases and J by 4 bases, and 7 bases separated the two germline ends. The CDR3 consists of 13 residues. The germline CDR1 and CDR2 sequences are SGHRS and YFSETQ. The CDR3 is CASSLGQAETQYF. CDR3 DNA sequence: TGCGCCAGCAGCTTGGGACAGGCAGAGACCCAGTACTTC.

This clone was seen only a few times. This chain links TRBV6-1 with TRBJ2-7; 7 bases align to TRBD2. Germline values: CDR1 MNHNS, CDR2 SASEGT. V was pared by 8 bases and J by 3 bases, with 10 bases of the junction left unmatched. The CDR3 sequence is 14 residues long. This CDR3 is CASHQSGKNYEQYF. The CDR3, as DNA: TGTGCCAGCCACCAAAGCGGGAAGAACTACGAGCAGTACTTC.

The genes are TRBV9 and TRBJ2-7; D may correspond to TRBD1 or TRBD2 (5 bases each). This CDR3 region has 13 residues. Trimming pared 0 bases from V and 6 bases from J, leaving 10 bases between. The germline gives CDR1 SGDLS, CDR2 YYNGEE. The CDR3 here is CASSVATGTEQYF. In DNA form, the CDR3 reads TGTGCCAGCAGCGTAGCTACCGGGACCGAGCAGTACTTC.